These 21 T cell receptor beta chains share one sample of origin, sequenced in a study of T cells in tumors after PD-1 blockade. Clones were sequenced by immunoSEQ multiplex PCR, and TCRdb holds only the in-frame ones, with some missing. The profile shows some 14,000 clones, 80% to 85% of them singletons. The sequenced sample was PBMCs, obtained after anti-PD-1 treatment. The receptors stem from a human donor with basal cell carcinoma.

V is TRBV6-5 and J is TRBJ1-6; D gene unclear. The germline V gene has CDR1 MNHEY and CDR2 SVGAGI. V lost 11 bases to trimming and J lost 13 bases, with 18 bases between them. The CDR3 length is 12 residues. CDR3 coding DNA: TGTGCCGCGACCGACGGGAGTCATCCCCTCCACTTT. Encoded protein: CAATDGSHPLHF.

This chain links TRBV6-5 with TRBJ1-1; TRBD1 is a possible D gene (5 bases). The V gene lost 7 bases and the J gene lost 0 bases, with 15 bases spanning the gap. The germline V gene encodes CDR1 MNHEY and CDR2 SVGAGI. The CDR3 consists of 15 residues. The CDR3 DNA reads as TGTGCCAGCAACAAAGGGGATTACATGAACACTGAAGCTTTCTTT. It codes for CASNKGDYMNTEAFF.

The chain carries TRBV15 and TRBJ2-7; D is uncertain. V lost 0 bases and J lost 2, with 8 bases in between. Germline values: CDR1 LNHNV, CDR2 YYDKDF (reference sequence). The CDR3 is 14 residues long. DNA for the CDR3: TGTGCCACCAGCAGAGATTGGGCAGCCTACGAGCAGTACTTC. It codes for CATSRDWAAYEQYF.

The V gene is TRBV5-6, the J gene TRBJ1-2; possible D gene TRBD1, 5 bases. CDR1 and CDR2 from the germline V gene are SGHDT and YYEEEE. The CDR3 contains 14 residues. Deletions cut 3 bases from V and 8 bases from J, with 17 bases between. The CDR3 nucleotides are TGTGCCAGCAGCTGGGCCGGGACCACCATCGGCTACACCTTC. Its protein product is CASSWAGTTIGYTF.

The rearrangement links TRBV10-3 to TRBJ1-1; D is undetermined. The V and J ends lost 3 bases and 3 bases respectively, with 11 bases between them. This CDR3 contains 14 residues. CDR1 is ENHRY and CDR2 is SYGVKD in the germline V gene. CDR3: CAISDRAGDTEAFF. CDR3 sequence (DNA): TGTGCCATCAGTGACCGGGCTGGGGACACTGAAGCTTTCTTT.

The rearrangement joins TRBV7-9 to TRBJ2-5; the match to TRBD1 covers 7 bases. Germline V gene data show CDR1 as SEHNR and CDR2 as FQNEAQ (reference sequence). The CDR3 runs 15 residues. Trimming cost V 5 bases and J 4 bases; bases outside gene matches: 10. The CDR3 here is CASSPPTGKRETQYF. The DNA for the CDR3 is TGTGCCAGCAGCCCCCCGACAGGGAAGCGAGAGACCCAGTACTTC. Complete variable domain (other parts from reference TRBV7-9 and TRBJ2-5): DTGVSQNPRHKITKRGQNVTFRCDPISEHNRLYWYRQTLGQGPEFLTYFQNEAQLEKSRLLSDRFSAERPKGSFSTLEIQRTEQGDSAMYLCASSPPTGKRETQYFGPGTRLLVL.

CDR3 loop: CASSLISGSNQPQHF. The CDR3, as DNA: TGCGCCAGCAGCCTGATATCCGGTAGCAATCAGCCCCAGCATTTT. This chain uses TRBV5-1 with TRBJ1-5; D is unresolved. From germline, CDR1 is SGHRS and CDR2 YFSETQ. The germline V and J ends were trimmed by 4 bases and 0 bases, with 11 bases remaining between them. The CDR3 contains 15 residues.

CDR3 nucleotide sequence: TGTGCCAGTAGTAGTCAGGCCGGATGGTACGAGCAGTACTTC. Its protein product is CASSSQAGWYEQYF. This chain connects TRBV19 to TRBJ2-7; D remains ambiguous. V was shortened by 4 bases and J by 4 bases, with 14 bases between the two germline ends. The CDR3 is 14 residues long. Germline lookup yields CDR1 LNHDA and CDR2 SQIVND (reference sequence).

This clone was counted a single time. J is TRBJ2-2 and V is TRBV3-1 (or the pseudogene TRBV3-2), with 7 bases lining up with TRBD2. V gave up 6 bases and J gave up 2 bases; unmatched junction bases: 6. The CDR3 loop spans 15 amino acids. The germline CDR1 and CDR2 sequences are LGHDT and YNNKEL (reference sequence). The CDR3 sequence: CASSSREVNTGELFF. Written as DNA, the CDR3 is TGTGCCAGCAGTTCTCGGGAGGTAAACACCGGGGAGCTGTTTTTT.

This clone was seen only a few times. CDR3 in amino acids: CASSATSNTEAFF. CDR3 bases: TGCGCCAGCAGCGCTACATCGAACACTGAAGCTTTCTTT. This chain joins TRBV10-1 and TRBJ1-1; D gene unclear. The germline V and J ends were trimmed by 6 bases and 1 base, with 9 bases remaining between them. The CDR3 loop spans 13 amino acids. Germline assignment: CDR1 WNHNN and CDR2 SYGVQD (reference sequence).

V usage is TRBV19 and J usage is TRBJ2-6; possible D gene TRBD1, 6 bases. The V and J ends lost 1 base and 1 base respectively, with 14 bases between them. From germline, CDR1 is LNHDA and CDR2 SQIVND (reference sequence). The CDR3 extends over 18 amino acids. DNA of the CDR3: TGTGCCAGTAGTATAGGCAGGGCAGGGGTTTCTGGGGCCAACGTCCTGACTTTC. The encoded protein is CASSIGRAGVSGANVLTF.

The V and J genes are TRBV9 and TRBJ1-1, with a possible D match to TRBD1 (5 bases). Germline-derived CDR1 and CDR2 are SGDLS and YYNGEE. V dropped 6 bases and J dropped 6 bases, with 24 bases sitting between them. The CDR3 is made up of 16 amino acids. Written as DNA, the CDR3 is TGTGCCAGCAACGCGGGATGGGGGTCCCCTAACCCTGAAGCTTTCTTT. Its translation is CASNAGWGSPNPEAFF.

The chain employs TRBV6-5 and TRBJ2-7; weak D call: TRBD2 (6 bases). V lost 6 bases, J lost 2 bases, and 17 bases lay in between. CDR1 is MNHEY and CDR2 is SVGAGI in the germline V gene. The CDR3 has 15 residues. CDR3 loop: CASRLGDSGTYEQYF. In DNA, the CDR3 is TGTGCCAGCAGACTCGGTGATAGCGGCACCTACGAGCAGTACTTC.

V usage is TRBV24-1 and J usage is TRBJ2-2, with 9 bases identical to TRBD2. Germline values: CDR1 KGHDR, CDR2 SFDVKD. The V segment lost 5 bases and the J segment 5 bases; nucleotides outside the gene matches: 5. CDR3 length: 15 residues. For the CDR3, the DNA is TGTGCCACCAGTGCCCCGGGACTAGCAACCGGGGAGCTGTTTTTT. It is translated as CATSAPGLATGELFF.

This clone appeared once. The chain has TRBV7-9 and TRBJ1-2; D call uncertain. The CDR3 extends over 14 amino acids. The germline CDR1 and CDR2 sequences are SEHNR and FQNEAQ (reference sequence). Trimming removed 1 base at V and 7 bases at J, with 13 bases between. In DNA form, the CDR3 reads TGTGCCAGCAGCTTAGGGTTCCCGGACTCTGGCTACACCTTC. Protein sequence: CASSLGFPDSGYTF.

The chain recombines TRBV2 with TRBJ1-2; TRBD1 aligns across 7 bases. This CDR3 is built from 14 residues. Germline V lookup: CDR1 SNHLY, CDR2 FYNNEI. Germline trimming cut 6 bases from V and 6 bases from J; bases unmatched to any gene: 10. The CDR3 DNA reads as TGTGCCAGCAGCCGGACAGGCAAGTTCCATGGCTACACCTTC. This gives the protein CASSRTGKFHGYTF.

The chain couples TRBV4-2 to TRBJ2-7, with D possibly matching TRBD2 (6 bases). Germline V CDR1 and CDR2: LGHNA, YNFKEQ. Between the trimmed V and J ends, which lost 4 bases and 2 bases, there was a span of 9 bases. The CDR3 sequence is 13 residues long. Written as DNA, the CDR3 is TGTGCCAGCAGCCCCCCGGGGGCCTACGAGCAGTACTTC. Its protein product is CASSPPGAYEQYF.

This chain uses TRBV7-6 with TRBJ1-2; TRBD1 matches at 7 bases. In germline, CDR1 is SGHVS, CDR2 FNYEAQ. CDR3 length: 13 residues. J lost 2 bases, V lost 5 bases, and 2 bases had no gene match. The CDR3 region is CASSPQGNYGYTF. CDR3 nucleotides: TGTGCCAGCAGCCCACAGGGGAACTATGGCTACACCTTC.

The rearrangement joins TRBV5-6 to TRBJ1-6; the D gene is possibly TRBD1 (5 bases). Germline V gives CDR1 SGHDT, CDR2 YYEEEE. The CDR3 length is 14 residues. With 2 bases removed from V and 3 bases from J, the gap between germline ends came to 6 bases. CDR3 coding DNA: TGTGCCAGCAGCTTCGACAGCTATAATTCACCCCTCCACTTT. Translated: CASSFDSYNSPLHF.

V and J are TRBV9 and TRBJ2-1; 14 bases are a match to TRBD2. Trimming cost V 1 base and J 9 bases; bases outside gene matches: 3. Germline V gives CDR1 SGDLS, CDR2 YYNGEE. This CDR3 is built from 15 residues. In DNA, the CDR3 is TGTGCCAGCAGCGTAAAGGGACTAGCGGGAGTTGAGCAGTTCTTC. It encodes CASSVKGLAGVEQFF.

V and J are TRBV6-1 and TRBJ1-3; no firm D call. Trimming removed 3 bases from V and 8 bases from J, with 5 bases in between. Germline lookup yields CDR1 MNHNS and CDR2 SASEGT. This CDR3 comprises 11 residues. Here the CDR3 reads CASSEVDTIYF. DNA for the CDR3: TGTGCCAGCAGTGAGGTGGACACCATATATTTT.